This T cell receptor beta chain was found in a study of T cell changes during pregnancy in multiple sclerosis. Trimming left V 1 base short and J 7 bases short, with 16 bases between. The CDR3 sequence is 16 residues long. The germline CDR1 and CDR2 sequences are MNHEY and SMNVEV (reference sequence). Here immunoSEQ multiplex PCR was the method, and the copy in TCRdb shows in-frame clones only, minus some. The data hold 34,000 or so clones, with 90% observed a single time. The chain links TRBV27 to TRBJ1-4; D is perhaps TRBD1 (5 bases). The material was CD8+ T cells from peripheral blood mononuclear cells, obtained before pregnancy. This TCR derives from a female donor with multiple sclerosis, enrolled in a pregnancy study. The DNA of the CDR3 is TGTGCCAGCAGTTTATGGGCCGAGGGGCGGGGTGAAAAACTGTTTTTT. It codes for CASSLWAEGRGEKLFF.